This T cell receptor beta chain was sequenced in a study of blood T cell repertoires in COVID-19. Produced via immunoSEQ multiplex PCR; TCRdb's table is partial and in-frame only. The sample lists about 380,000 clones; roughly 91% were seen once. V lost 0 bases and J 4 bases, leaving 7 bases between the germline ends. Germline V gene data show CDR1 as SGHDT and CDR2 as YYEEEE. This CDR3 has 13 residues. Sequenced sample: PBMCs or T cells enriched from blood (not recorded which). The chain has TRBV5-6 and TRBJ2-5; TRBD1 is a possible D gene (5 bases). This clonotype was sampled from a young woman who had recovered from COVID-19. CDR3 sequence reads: CASSLAQAETQYF. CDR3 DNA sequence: TGTGCCAGCAGCTTGGCACAGGCAGAGACCCAGTACTTC.